This T cell receptor (beta chain) derives from a study of blood T cell repertoires in COVID-19. Whole-study context: Sites across the United States, Italy and Spain contributed samples from acute and convalescent COVID-19. T cells, B-cell-depleted T cells, or PBMCs supplied cDNA or gDNA.

This CDR3 is 13 amino acids long. CDR1 and CDR2 from the germline V gene are LGHDT and YNNKEL (reference sequence). Sequencing used immunoSEQ multiplex PCR; TCRdb keeps in-frame clones, though not all of them. The sample has about 150,000 clones; around 87% are singletons. Before being deemed recovered, Cohort 3 donors had two negative PCRs, clearance, or symptom resolution. This clone was found once. The chain uses TRBV3-1 (or the pseudogene TRBV3-2) and TRBJ1-6; D gene ambiguous. The TCR originated in a woman aged 50 to 60 who had recovered from COVID-19. The material sequenced was PBMCs or T cells enriched from blood (not recorded which). The CDR3 bases are TGTGCGATTAATAGCTCCTATAATTCACCCCTCCACTTT. Translating it yields CAINSSYNSPLHF.